The 17 T cell receptor beta chains reported below all come from one sample, sequenced in a study of shared clonotypes between healthy human individuals. The method was immunoSEQ multiplex PCR; TCRdb's version includes in-frame clones alone and lacks a portion of them. This table holds about 2.1 million clones, around 93% found once. CD45RO-negative CD8 cells positively selected for CCR7 made up the naive population, which excluded terminally differentiated effector memory CD45RA+ cells. The sequenced sample was naive CD8+ T cells from PBMCs. These receptors were collected from a man between 18 and 29 years old in good health. Some clones in this sample may be carry-over from other donors' samples.

The V gene is TRBV9, the J gene TRBJ2-2; 8 bases are shared with TRBD2. CDR1 is SGDLS, CDR2 YYNGEE, per germline. V shed 3 bases and J 1 base; nucleotides not matched to a gene: 8. The CDR3 covers 17 residues. Here the CDR3 DNA reads TGTGCCAGCAGCGACCCCAGGACTAGCAAGAACACCGGGGAGCTGTTTTTT. Protein sequence: CASSDPRTSKNTGELFF.

In this sample, this clone turned up a few times. The chain is built from TRBV9 and TRBJ1-1, with a weak D call TRBD1 (5 bases). Germline values: CDR1 SGDLS, CDR2 YYNGEE. The CDR3 runs 15 residues. V was trimmed by 0 bases and J by 3 bases, leaving 12 bases between them. CDR3 in DNA: TGTGCCAGCAGCGTAGGATGGCAGGGAGACACTGAAGCTTTCTTT. This encodes CASSVGWQGDTEAFF.

CDR3 residues: CASRGLAGVGEQYF. CDR3 DNA: TGTGCCAGCAGAGGACTAGCGGGAGTCGGTGAGCAGTACTTC. The chain combines TRBV27 with TRBJ2-7; TRBD2 matches at 13 bases. Losses at the gene ends were 6 bases for V and 7 bases for J; bases not matched to a gene: 6. The CDR3 runs to 14 residues. Germline-derived CDR1 and CDR2 are MNHEY and SMNVEV (reference sequence).

The chain has TRBV27 and TRBJ2-7, with D perhaps matching TRBD1 (6 bases). From germline, CDR1 is MNHEY and CDR2 SMNVEV (reference sequence). V lost 5 bases and J lost 7, with 15 bases in between. The length of the CDR3 is 13 residues. This chain's CDR3 is CASSTLDRQEQYF. CDR3 bases: TGTGCCAGCAGTACACTCGACAGGCAAGAGCAGTACTTC.

As to this clone: This sample includes further DNA sequences coding for the same CDR3. V and J are TRBV11-2 and TRBJ2-1, with TRBD2 matching 13 bases. CDR1 and CDR2 from the germline V gene are SGHAT and FQNNGV. The CDR3 has 15 residues. The trim removed 5 bases at V and 6 bases at J, leaving 4 bases unmatched. The CDR3 nucleotides are TGTGCCAGCAGCCTACTAGCGGGAGGGGGCAATGAGCAGTTCTTC. As protein: CASSLLAGGGNEQFF.

The chain has TRBV7-9 and TRBJ2-7; tentative D call: TRBD2 (6 bases). Germline V gene data show CDR1 as SEHNR and CDR2 as FQNEAQ (reference sequence). Trimming took 1 base from V and 7 from J, leaving 11 bases between them. The CDR3 length is 13 residues. The CDR3 sequence: CASSLGAGREQYF. DNA for the CDR3: TGTGCCAGCAGCTTAGGGGCGGGGCGAGAGCAGTACTTC.

This chain connects TRBV7-4 to TRBJ2-3; the match to TRBD2 covers 10 bases. The V gene end was trimmed by 5 bases and the J gene end by 3 bases; junction bases not matched to a gene: 17. The CDR3 is made up of 19 amino acids. Germline lookup yields CDR1 SGHVT and CDR2 SQSDAQ. This CDR3 is CASSPWTSGPLFGTDTQYF. The CDR3, as DNA: TGTGCCAGCAGCCCCTGGACTAGCGGCCCCCTGTTTGGGACAGATACGCAGTATTTT.

The J gene is TRBJ1-5, the V gene TRBV4-1, with D hard to call. The ends were cut back, 4 bases at V and 0 bases at J, with 10 bases in the middle. From germline, CDR1 is MGHRA and CDR2 YSYEKL. The CDR3 sequence is 15 residues long. CDR3 sequence (DNA): TGCGCCAGCAGCCTGGGCCTTTATAGCAATCAGCCCCAGCATTTT. Its translation is CASSLGLYSNQPQHF.

The chain uses TRBV27 and TRBJ2-7, with D possibly being TRBD1 (6 bases). CDR3 size: 14 residues. Germline assignment: CDR1 MNHEY and CDR2 SMNVEV (reference sequence). The V end lost 3 bases, the J end lost 3 bases, and 12 bases lay between the germline ends. The CDR3 sequence is CASSFRDTVYEQYF. For the CDR3, the DNA is TGTGCCAGCAGTTTTCGGGACACAGTCTACGAGCAGTACTTC.

The chain links TRBV28 to TRBJ1-2; perhaps TRBD1 as D (5 bases). The CDR3 has 12 residues. V lost 6 bases and J 8 bases, leaving 13 bases between the germline ends. Germline V gene sequence: CDR1 MDHEN, CDR2 SYDVKM. The CDR3 loop is CASSFTRDGYTF. The CDR3 coding sequence is TGTGCCAGCAGCTTCACCAGGGACGGCTACACCTTC.

The V and J genes are TRBV9 and TRBJ2-1; TRBD1 matches 7 bases. The CDR3 contains 15 residues. V gave up 3 bases and J gave up 4 bases; unmatched junction bases: 7. Germline V gene sequence: CDR1 SGDLS, CDR2 YYNGEE. The DNA for the CDR3 is TGTGCCAGCAGCGCTTGGGACAGTTATTACAATGAGCAGTTCTTC. Its translation: CASSAWDSYYNEQFF.

On this clone: Different DNA sequences within this sample yield the same CDR3. CDR3 nucleotide sequence: TGTGCCAGCAGTTTATTTGATTACGAGCAGTACTTC. This codes for CASSLFDYEQYF. The chain couples TRBV28 to TRBJ2-7, with D unclear. V lost 1 base to trimming and J lost 4 bases, with 5 bases between them. Germline V gene sequence: CDR1 MDHEN, CDR2 SYDVKM. This CDR3 is built from 12 residues.

The chain combines TRBV7-2 with TRBJ2-7; 8 bases line up with TRBD1. The ends lost 4 bases at V and 0 bases at J; junction bases unmatched: 5. Germline V lookup: CDR1 SGHTA, CDR2 FQGNSA. The CDR3 loop spans 15 amino acids. CDR3 sequence reads: CASSWRDRNSYEQYF. As DNA, the CDR3 is TGTGCCAGCAGCTGGAGGGACAGGAACTCCTACGAGCAGTACTTC.

As regards this clone: The junction shows a germline mismatch at one end, possibly a read error. The chain couples TRBV28 to TRBJ1-2, with 7 bases identical to TRBD1. Germline assignment: CDR1 MDHEN and CDR2 SYDVKM. This CDR3 is 11 amino acids long. The CDR3 DNA sequence: TGTGCCAGCAGTCTCATTGGGACAGTCTCCTTC. It yields the protein CASSLIGTVSF.

The chain combines TRBV9 with TRBJ1-1; weak D call: TRBD1 (6 bases). Looked up from germline, CDR1 is SGDLS and CDR2 is YYNGEE. V was shortened by 0 bases and J by 0 bases, with 15 bases between the two germline ends. CDR3 length equals 17 residues. CDR3 coding DNA: TGTGCCAGCAGCGTAGGTTTTGGGGGGGCCATGAACACTGAAGCTTTCTTT. Translated: CASSVGFGGAMNTEAFF.

The chain carries TRBV9 and TRBJ1-2, with 9 bases lining up with TRBD1. Germline V gene sequence: CDR1 SGDLS, CDR2 YYNGEE. This CDR3 has 18 amino acids. Unmatched junction bases numbered 16, after V lost 3 bases and J lost 4 bases. CDR3 residues: CASSGLVPGQGRGYGYTF. For the CDR3, the DNA is TGTGCCAGCAGCGGGCTAGTACCGGGACAGGGAAGGGGCTATGGCTACACCTTC.

The chain uses TRBV19 and TRBJ2-2; D is tentatively TRBD1 or TRBD2 (6 bases each). The CDR3 totals 16 residues. The V end was cut by 7 bases, the J end by 1 base, with 16 bases between. From germline, CDR1 is LNHDA and CDR2 SQIVND (reference sequence). CDR3 nucleotide sequence: TGTGCCAGTACCTGGGGGAGGACAGAGAACACCGGGGAGCTGTTTTTT. Translation gives CASTWGRTENTGELFF. The full variable domain, rest sourced from reference TRBV19 and TRBJ2-2, is DGGITQSPKYLFRKEGQNVTLSCEQNLNHDAMYWYRQDPGQGLRLIYYSQIVNDFQKGDIAEGYSVSREKKESFPLTVTSAQKNPTAFYLCASTWGRTENTGELFFGEGSRLTVL.